This T cell receptor beta chain was sequenced during a study of shared clonotypes between healthy human individuals. Notes on this clone: This sample includes further DNA sequences coding for the same CDR3.

Authors' processing steps: ImmunoSEQ yielded junction-only sequences lacking quality scores, so filtering differed. Repertoires were generated with immunoSEQ multiplex PCR, while TCRdb's copy carries only in-frame clones and drops some. The D gene and trimming were derived from the DNA, and the V and J assignments and clone size from that table. The repertoire holds 2 million to 2.5 million clones, with under 95% as singletons. There are 15 residues in the CDR3. The V segment lost 9 bases and the J segment 1 base; nucleotides outside the gene matches: 7. Germline V gene lookup returns CDR1 LNHDA and CDR2 SQIVND (reference sequence).

The chain is built from TRBV19 and TRBJ1-5; 9 nucleotides agree with TRBD1. What was sequenced was naive CD4+ T cells from PBMCs. Documented subset: CD45RA+ positively selected. This clonotype was sampled from a man aged 18 to 30 in good health. Some clones in this sample may be carry-over from other donors' samples. For the CDR3, the DNA is TGTGCCAGCTCGGACAGGGGTGGAAGCAATCAGCCCCAGCATTTT. Amino acid sequence: CASSDRGGSNQPQHF.